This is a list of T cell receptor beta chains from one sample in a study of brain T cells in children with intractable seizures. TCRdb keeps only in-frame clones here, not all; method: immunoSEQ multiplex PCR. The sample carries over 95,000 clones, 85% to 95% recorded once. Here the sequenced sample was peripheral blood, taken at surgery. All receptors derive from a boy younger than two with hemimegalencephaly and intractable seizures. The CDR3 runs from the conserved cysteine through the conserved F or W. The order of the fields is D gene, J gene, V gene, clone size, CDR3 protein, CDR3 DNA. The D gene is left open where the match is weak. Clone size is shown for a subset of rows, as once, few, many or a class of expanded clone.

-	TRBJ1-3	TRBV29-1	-	CSVAGGNTIYF	TGCAGCGTTGCGGGGGGAAACACCATATATTTT
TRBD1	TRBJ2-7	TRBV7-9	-	CASSSPGQSYEQYF	TGTGCCAGCAGTTCTCCGGGACAGTCCTACGAGCAGTACTTC
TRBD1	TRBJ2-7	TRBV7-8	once	CASSPRTGSYEQYF	TGTGCCAGCAGCCCCCGGACAGGGTCCTACGAGCAGTACTTC
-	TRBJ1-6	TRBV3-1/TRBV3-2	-	CASSQGLNSPLHF	TGTGCCAGCAGCCAAGGTCTTAATTCACCCCTCCACTTT
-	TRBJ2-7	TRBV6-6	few	CASSYSGSSYEQYF	TGTGCCAGCAGTTACTCGGGGAGCTCCTACGAGCAGTACTTC
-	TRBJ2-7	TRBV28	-	CASSLYVFVGASGYEQYF	TGTGCCAGCAGTTTATACGTCTTCGTAGGGGCCTCGGGGTACGAGCAGTACTTC
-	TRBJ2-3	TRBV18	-	CASSTHSTDTQYF	TGTGCCAGCTCAACCCATAGCACAGATACGCAGTATTTT
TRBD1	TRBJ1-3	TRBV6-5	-	CASSYYGQGSGNTIYF	TGTGCCAGCAGTTACTACGGACAGGGCTCTGGAAACACCATATATTTT
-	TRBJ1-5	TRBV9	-	CASSAGGGVNQPQHF	TGTGCCAGCAGCGCCGGTGGGGGGGTGAATCAGCCCCAGCATTTT
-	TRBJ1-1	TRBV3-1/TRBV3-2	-	CASSQDTVLIPAEAFF	TGTGCCAGCAGCCAAGATACCGTTTTAATACCGGCTGAAGCTTTCTTT
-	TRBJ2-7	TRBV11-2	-	CASSFNRVSYEQYF	TGTGCCAGCAGCTTCAACAGGGTCTCCTACGAGCAGTACTTC
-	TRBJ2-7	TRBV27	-	CASTNTRVPPYEQYF	TGTGCCAGCACAAACACCCGGGTTCCCCCCTACGAGCAGTACTTC
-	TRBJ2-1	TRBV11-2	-	CASSLGSGKYNEQFF	TGTGCCAGCAGCCTAGGAAGTGGGAAATACAATGAGCAGTTCTTC
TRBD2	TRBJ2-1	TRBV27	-	CASTLRGLAYNEQFF	TGTGCCAGCACCCTAAGGGGACTAGCGTACAATGAGCAGTTCTTC
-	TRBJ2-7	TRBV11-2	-	CASSLDDRRFPYEQYF	TGTGCCAGCAGCTTAGATGACAGGCGATTCCCCTACGAGCAGTACTTC
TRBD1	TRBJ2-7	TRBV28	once	CASSPFFGQEVYEQYF	TGTGCCAGCAGTCCATTCTTCGGACAGGAGGTCTACGAGCAGTACTTC
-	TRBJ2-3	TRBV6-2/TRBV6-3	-	CASSPGGSEVDTQYF	TGTGCCAGCAGCCCCGGGGGTAGCGAGGTAGATACGCAGTATTTT
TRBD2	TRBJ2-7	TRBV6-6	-	CASSPLAGSSYEQYF	TGTGCCAGCAGCCCACTAGCGGGAAGCTCCTACGAGCAGTACTTC
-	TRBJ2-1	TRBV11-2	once	CASSFRAGNEQFF	TGTGCCAGCAGCTTTAGAGCCGGCAATGAGCAGTTCTTC
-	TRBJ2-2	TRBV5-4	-	CASRDRDSPTGELFF	TGTGCCAGCAGGGACCGGGACTCCCCAACCGGGGAGCTGTTTTTT
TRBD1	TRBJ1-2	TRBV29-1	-	CSVGGTGGGYTF	TGCAGCGTGGGCGGGACAGGGGGCGGCTACACCTTC
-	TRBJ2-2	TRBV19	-	CASSIGGRYTGELFF	TGTGCCAGTAGTATAGGGGGAAGGTACACCGGGGAGCTGTTTTTT
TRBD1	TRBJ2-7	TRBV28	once	CASSPMRDRVTYEQYF	TGTGCCAGCAGCCCCATGAGGGACAGGGTCACCTACGAGCAGTACTTC
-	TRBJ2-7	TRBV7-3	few	CASSLTGTGEQYF	TGTGCCAGCAGCTTAACTGGGACGGGCGAGCAGTACTTC
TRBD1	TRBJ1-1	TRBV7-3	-	CASSSRQGGYQHEAFF	TGTGCCAGCAGCTCTAGACAGGGTGGTTATCAACATGAAGCTTTCTTT
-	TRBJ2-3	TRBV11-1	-	CASSSLGLPTQYF	TGTGCCAGCAGCTCCCTGGGGTTGCCCACGCAGTATTTT
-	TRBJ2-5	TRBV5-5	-	CASSLAREETQYF	TGTGCCAGCAGCTTGGCGCGAGAAGAGACCCAGTACTTC
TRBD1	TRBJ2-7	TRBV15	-	CATSSGQDHSYEQYF	TGTGCCACCAGCTCTGGACAGGACCACTCCTACGAGCAGTACTTC